The source of this TCR beta chain is a study of blood T cell repertoires in COVID-19. Study-level background: COVID-19 samples, acute and convalescent, were from the United States, Italy and Spain. PBMCs, B-cell-depleted T cells, or T cells provided the cDNA or gDNA that made up the material.

Looked up from germline, CDR1 is KGHSH and CDR2 is LQKENI. Trimming took off 3 bases at V and 0 bases at J, with 9 bases between the two ends. CDR3 length: 15 amino acids. Per the original methods: How many nucleated cells were present was estimated from reference gene primer amplification. Sequencing used immunoSEQ multiplex PCR; TCRdb keeps in-frame clones, though not all of them. From that table come the V and J calls and clone size; the DNA was used to work out D and trimming. The table has more than 250,000 clones, around 80% seen once; the top ten hold 1% to 1.5%. This clonotype was obtained from a woman aged 45-65 years with acute or convalescent COVID-19. The specimen was peripheral blood. The chain joins TRBV18 to TRBJ1-3; D is uncertain. The CDR3 nucleotides read TGTGCCAGCTCACCGTCCGGGAGCTCTGGAAACACCATATATTTT. It codes for CASSPSGSSGNTIYF.